This TCR beta chain stems from a study of regulatory T cells in long-lasting Graves disease. Broader study findings: No thyroid tissue was studied; the work used peripheral blood only. Persistent disease exhibited a predilection for TRBV28, TRBJ1-2 and TRBJ2-5.

The junction had 8 bases not matched to a gene; V was cut back by 5 bases and J by 2 bases. CDR3 length equals 16 residues. Germline V gene sequence: CDR1 KGHSH, CDR2 LQKENI. Time point in this sample: newly diagnosed GD, antithyroid drugs for less than 3 months. The authors made the TCR library using RNA they extracted from PBMCs. The authors built TCR beta libraries using iRepertoire HTBI primers and Arm-PCR of CDR3 regions. TCRdb itself ran the multiplex PCR reads through MiXCR, one entry per CDR3 protein. This table has about 440,000 distinct CDR3 sequences, approximately 16% appearing once. This clonotype was observed a handful of times. Its cognate antigen is unknown. This same sample was also taken into another study, of T cells in Graves' hyperthyroidism and ophthalmopathy. As that study records: In the first-round RT-PCR of the TCR CDR3, the HTBI primer set was used.

The sequence was collected from a woman aged 18-29 years with Graves disease. The input for sequencing was peripheral blood mononuclear cells (PBMCs), taken at new diagnosis, from a patient treated with antithyroid drugs. This chain joins TRBV18 and TRBJ2-2; 7 bases are a match to TRBD1. The CDR3 DNA reads TGTGCCAGCTCAGATACCGGGACAGCCAACACCGGGGAGCTGTTTTTT. This encodes CASSDTGTANTGELFF.